The 8 T cell receptor beta chains below come from one sample, sequenced in a study of T-cell memory formation after mild COVID-19. TCRdb ran MiXCR on the 5' RACE reads and lists one entry per CDR3 protein. The table lists a few hundred thousand distinct CDR3 sequences, 16% of them singletons. The material sequenced was PBMCs or a T cell subset sorted from them (not recorded which). All receptors come from a man younger than 35 who had mild COVID-19 (a few samples of this study predate the infection). Cell type and time point are not known.

V gene TRBV2 combines with J gene TRBJ2-1, with D perhaps TRBD2 (8 bases). Germline-derived CDR1 and CDR2 are SNHLY and FYNNEI. The V end lost 7 bases, the J end lost 8 bases, and 21 bases lay between the germline ends. This CDR3 comprises 15 residues. CDR3 sequence (DNA): TGTGCCAGCATCCGAGGGGGCGGGAGGATCGATGAGCAGTTCTTC. This gives the protein CASIRGGGRIDEQFF.

This clonotype was counted between two and nine times. The chain has TRBV5-1 and TRBJ1-1; 7 bases match TRBD1. The CDR3 runs to 13 residues. The V gene's germline CDR1 is SGHRS and CDR2 YFSETQ. The V segment lost 4 bases and the J segment 3 bases; nucleotides outside the gene matches: 3. CDR3 sequence: CASSHDRDTEAFF. In nucleotides, the CDR3 is TGCGCCAGCAGCCATGACAGGGACACTGAAGCTTTCTTT.

V and J are TRBV30 and TRBJ2-3, with 9 bases fitting TRBD2. V lost 5 bases, J lost 7 bases, and 10 bases stayed unmatched. The CDR3 extends over 14 amino acids. The V gene's germline CDR1 is GTSNPN and CDR2 SVGIG (reference sequence). The CDR3 DNA is TGTGCCTGGGGGACGGGGCTAGCGGGGAATACGCAGTATTTT. This sequence encodes CAWGTGLAGNTQYF.

The sample holds many counts of this clonotype. This sequence joins TRBV5-5 and TRBJ2-1; D not resolved. In germline, CDR1 is SGHKS, CDR2 YYEKEE (reference sequence). The CDR3 consists of 16 residues. Trimming cost V 2 bases and J 4 bases, with 16 bases left between them. This chain's CDR3 is CASSLGGRSFYNEQFF. The DNA for the CDR3 is TGTGCCAGCAGCTTAGGTGGCAGAAGTTTTTACAATGAGCAGTTCTTC.

This clonotype was seen once. The chain is built from TRBV6-2 or TRBV6-3 and TRBJ1-4; TRBD1 matches 7 bases. Germline-derived CDR1 and CDR2 are MNHEY and SVGEGT. With 10 bases clipped from V and 2 bases from J, the junction kept 4 bases outside the gene matches. The CDR3 sequence is 13 residues long. This chain's CDR3 is CATATGTNEKLFF. In nucleotides, the CDR3 is TGTGCCACTGCGACAGGGACTAATGAAAAACTGTTTTTT.

This clonotype was counted between two and nine times. The chain has TRBV4-2 and TRBJ2-5; 8 positions agree with TRBD1. This CDR3 has 14 residues. V lost 4 bases, J lost 2 bases, and 3 bases stayed unmatched. CDR1 and CDR2 (germline): LGHNA, YNFKEQ. DNA of the CDR3: TGTGCCAGCAGCCGGGACAGGCTTCAAGAGACCCAGTACTTC. It specifies CASSRDRLQETQYF.

This clonotype was seen a few times. J is TRBJ1-5 and V is TRBV27; 8 bases agree with TRBD1. J gave up 7 bases and V 4 bases, and 6 bases lay outside the gene matches. The CDR3 spans 14 residues. The V gene's germline CDR1 is MNHEY and CDR2 SMNVEV (reference sequence). CDR3 amino acids: CASSSLGQAQPQHF. The CDR3 nucleotides are TGTGCCAGCAGTTCTCTGGGACAGGCCCAGCCCCAGCATTTT.

This clonotype has a handful of counts. This chain links TRBV5-1 with TRBJ1-1; 11 bases line up with TRBD1. The CDR3 totals 16 residues. Per germline, CDR1 SGHRS and CDR2 YFSETQ. V trimming: 3 bases; J trimming: 3 bases; junction bases outside the gene matches: 7. The CDR3 DNA reads TGCGCCAGCAGCTACGGACAGGGGGCAGTAGACACTGAAGCTTTCTTT. Its protein product is CASSYGQGAVDTEAFF.